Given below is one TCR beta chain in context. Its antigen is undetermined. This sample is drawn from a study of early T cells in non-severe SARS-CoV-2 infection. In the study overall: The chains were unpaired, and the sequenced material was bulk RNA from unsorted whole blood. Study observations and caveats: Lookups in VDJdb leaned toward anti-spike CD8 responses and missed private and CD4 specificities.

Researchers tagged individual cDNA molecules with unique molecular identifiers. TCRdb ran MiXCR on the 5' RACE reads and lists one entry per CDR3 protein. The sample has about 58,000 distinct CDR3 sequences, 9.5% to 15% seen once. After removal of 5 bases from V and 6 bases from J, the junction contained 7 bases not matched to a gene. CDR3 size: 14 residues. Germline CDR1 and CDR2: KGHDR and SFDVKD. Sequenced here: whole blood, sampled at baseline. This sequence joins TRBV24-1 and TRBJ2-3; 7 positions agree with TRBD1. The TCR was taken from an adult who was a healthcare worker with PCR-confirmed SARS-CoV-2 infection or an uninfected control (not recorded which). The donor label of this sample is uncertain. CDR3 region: CATSAGQNRDTQYF. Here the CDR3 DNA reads TGTGCCACCAGTGCGGGACAGAATAGGGATACGCAGTATTTT.